This T cell receptor (beta chain) was recorded in a study of cytomegalovirus exposure and HLA in healthy donors. The PCR ran on 60 Vbeta and 13 Jbeta primers. TCRdb's table, derived via immunoSEQ multiplex PCR, lists solely in-frame clones and lacks some. The sample shows around 150,000 clones, about 70% of them seen only once. This CDR3 is 15 amino acids long. Germline V lookup: CDR1 MGHRA, CDR2 YSYEKL. The trim removed 0 bases at V and 4 bases at J, leaving 6 bases unmatched. For this clone: The antigen is not known.

Study conclusions and caveats: As immune exposure information, only CMV serostatus was available. A later analysis showed HLA-associated TCR beta chains outstripping equally common others in clonal expansion. A prior analysis recorded that most TCR beta V segments were productive about 87% or about 30% of the time. Owing to their indistinguishability, certain V segments, notably TRBV6-2 and TRBV6-3, were excluded.

This sequence joins TRBV4-1 and TRBJ2-7, with TRBD2 matching over 7 bases. The origin of this receptor is a woman between 18 and 29 years old in good health and CMV-seropositive. The sequencing input was PBMCs. This CDR3 reads CASSQEENSGYEQYF. The CDR3 nucleotides are TGCGCCAGCAGCCAAGAGGAGAATAGCGGGTACGAGCAGTACTTC.